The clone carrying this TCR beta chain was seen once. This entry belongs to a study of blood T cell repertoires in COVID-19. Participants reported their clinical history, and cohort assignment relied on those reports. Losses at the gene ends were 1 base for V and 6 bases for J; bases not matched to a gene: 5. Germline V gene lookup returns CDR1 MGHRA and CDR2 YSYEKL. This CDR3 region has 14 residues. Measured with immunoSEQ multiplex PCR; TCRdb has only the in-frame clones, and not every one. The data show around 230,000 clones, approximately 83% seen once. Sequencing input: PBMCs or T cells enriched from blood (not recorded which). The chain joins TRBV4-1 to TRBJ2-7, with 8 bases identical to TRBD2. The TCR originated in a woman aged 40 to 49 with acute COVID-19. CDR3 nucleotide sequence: TGCGCCAGCAGCCAAGCGGGAGGGCCCCTCGAGCAGTACTTC. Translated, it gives CASSQAGGPLEQYF.